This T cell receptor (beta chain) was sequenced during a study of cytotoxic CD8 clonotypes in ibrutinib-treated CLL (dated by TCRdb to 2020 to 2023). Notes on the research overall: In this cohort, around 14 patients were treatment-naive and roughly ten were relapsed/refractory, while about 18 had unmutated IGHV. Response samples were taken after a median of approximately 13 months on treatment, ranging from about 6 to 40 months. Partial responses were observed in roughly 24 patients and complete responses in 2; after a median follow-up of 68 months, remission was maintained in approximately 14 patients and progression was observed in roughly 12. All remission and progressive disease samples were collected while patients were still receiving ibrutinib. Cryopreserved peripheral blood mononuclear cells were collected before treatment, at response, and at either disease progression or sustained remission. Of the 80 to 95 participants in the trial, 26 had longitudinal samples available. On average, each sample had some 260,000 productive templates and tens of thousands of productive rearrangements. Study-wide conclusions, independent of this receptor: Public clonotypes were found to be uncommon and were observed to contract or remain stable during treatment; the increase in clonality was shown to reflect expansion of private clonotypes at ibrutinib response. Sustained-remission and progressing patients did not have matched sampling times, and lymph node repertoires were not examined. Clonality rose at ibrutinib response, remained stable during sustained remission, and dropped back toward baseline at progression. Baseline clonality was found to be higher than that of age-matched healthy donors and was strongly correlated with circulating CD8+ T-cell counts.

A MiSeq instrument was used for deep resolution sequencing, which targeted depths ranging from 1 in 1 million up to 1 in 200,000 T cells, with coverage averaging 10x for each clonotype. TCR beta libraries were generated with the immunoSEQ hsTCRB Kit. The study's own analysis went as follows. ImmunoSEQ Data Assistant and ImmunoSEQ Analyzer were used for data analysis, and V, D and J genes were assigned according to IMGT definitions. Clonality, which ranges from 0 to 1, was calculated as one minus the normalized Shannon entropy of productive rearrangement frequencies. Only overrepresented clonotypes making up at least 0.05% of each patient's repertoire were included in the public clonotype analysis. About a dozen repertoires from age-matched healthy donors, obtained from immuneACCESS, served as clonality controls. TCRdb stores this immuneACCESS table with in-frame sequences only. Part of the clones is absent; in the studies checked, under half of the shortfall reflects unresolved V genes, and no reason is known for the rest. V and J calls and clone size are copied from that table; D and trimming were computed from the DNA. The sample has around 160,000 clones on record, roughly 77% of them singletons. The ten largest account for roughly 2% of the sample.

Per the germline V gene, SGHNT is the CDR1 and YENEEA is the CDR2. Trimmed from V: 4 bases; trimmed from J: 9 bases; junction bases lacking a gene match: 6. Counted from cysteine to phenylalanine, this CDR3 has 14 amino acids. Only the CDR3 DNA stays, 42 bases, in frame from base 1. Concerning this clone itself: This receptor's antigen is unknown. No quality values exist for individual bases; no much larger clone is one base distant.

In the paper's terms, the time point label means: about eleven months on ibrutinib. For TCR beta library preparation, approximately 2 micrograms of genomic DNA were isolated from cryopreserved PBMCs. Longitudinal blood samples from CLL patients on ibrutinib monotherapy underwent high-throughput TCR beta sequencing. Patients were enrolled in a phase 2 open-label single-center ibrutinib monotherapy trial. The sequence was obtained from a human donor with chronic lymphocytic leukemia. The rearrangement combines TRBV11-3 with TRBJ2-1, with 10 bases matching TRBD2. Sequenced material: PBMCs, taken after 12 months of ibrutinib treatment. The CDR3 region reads CASSSLAGEGEQFF. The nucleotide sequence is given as TGTGCCAGCAGCTCCCTAGCGGGGGAGGGTGAGCAGTTCTTC.